This T cell receptor (beta chain) was identified in a study of T cell repertoires in cytomegalovirus infection (dated by TCRdb to the late 2010s). Looking at the study overall: The HLA type of each donor mattered for the analysis, because public TCR beta signatures pointed to carriage of CMV infection along with the matching HLA type.

Here is what the overall study found, with its caveats: In the ex vivo response, HLA-C-restricted CMV-specific TCR beta clonotypes were dominant, and in two of eight donors the single most frequent clonotype came from this HLA-C-restricted group. In both this cohort and an independent roughly 400-donor cohort, the cumulative frequency of public TCR beta family members distinguished carriers of CMV infection plus the relevant HLA type.

These reads were obtained on an Illumina HiSeq 1500. TCRdb ran its own pipeline on the public reads, namely fastp trimming at Q25 and MiXCR clone calling, and kept in-frame beta chains. One record per CDR3 amino acid sequence lists the most common genes and DNA. In this sample the table shows approximately 250,000 distinct CDR3 sequences, 9% to 15% of which occur a single time. The ten largest clones represent under 2% of the sample. Based on the germline V gene, the CDR1 and CDR2 sequences are MNHEY and SVGEGT. V and J lose 4 bases and 15 bases, and a span of 13 bases separates them. The CDR3, cysteine through phenylalanine, is 12 amino acids long. Of all the DNA, just the CDR3 is kept, 36 bases in frame from base 1. This clonotype was seen many times. Which antigen it targets is not known. No base quality information exists; no much larger clone differs at one position.

The rearranged chain carries TRBV6-2 or TRBV6-3 and TRBJ1-6; there is no confident call for the D gene. The receptor comes from a human donor in good health (CMV status not recorded). Some clones in this sample may be carry-over from other donors' samples. Sequenced material: PBMCs. The sequenced DNA is TGTGCCAGCAGTTTTTCCGAGGGTCGCCTCCACTTT. It translates to CASSFSEGRLHF.